Shown below are 17 T cell receptor beta chains from a single sample sequenced in a study of T cells after yellow fever vaccination. TCRdb analysed the 5' RACE reads with MiXCR anew, one entry per CDR3 protein. In the table there are hundreds of thousands of distinct CDR3 sequences, roughly 4% of which are singletons. The specimen comprised PBMCs, sampled on the day of the yellow fever booster vaccination. These receptors all stem from a man between 18 and 29 years old who received the YFV17D yellow fever vaccine.

This rearrangement joins TRBV7-9 to TRBJ2-1; D unresolved. The CDR3 has 14 amino acids. The germline V and J ends were trimmed by 3 bases and 4 bases, with 10 bases remaining between them. Germline assignment: CDR1 SEHNR and CDR2 FQNEAQ (reference sequence). The CDR3 region has the DNA TGTGCCAGCAGCTTCCCGGCGGAATACAATGAGCAGTTCTTC. Its translation: CASSFPAEYNEQFF.

In its sample, this clonotype was seen many times. The chain joins TRBV6-1 to TRBJ2-4; D unresolved. This CDR3 spans 12 amino acids. V was pared by 5 bases and J by 6 bases, with 8 bases between. The germline V gene encodes CDR1 MNHNS and CDR2 SASEGT. The CDR3 DNA reads TGTGCCAGCAGTTCCCTAGGAAACATTCAGTACTTC. Encoded protein: CASSSLGNIQYF.

This clonotype has at least ten counts. The chain employs TRBV20-1 and TRBJ2-3, with 7 bases lining up with TRBD2. Germline CDR1 and CDR2: DFQATT and SNEGSKA (reference sequence). V trimming: 0 bases; J trimming: 3 bases; junction bases outside the gene matches: 12. The CDR3 consists of 17 residues. This chain's CDR3 is CSARDTGGVTGTDTQYF. CDR3 nucleotides: TGCAGTGCTAGAGATACGGGGGGAGTAACGGGGACAGATACGCAGTATTTT.

This clonotype was recorded a few times. CDR3 residues: CASSKGVMNTEAFF. The CDR3 DNA reads TGCGCCAGCAGCAAAGGCGTTATGAACACTGAAGCTTTCTTT. This rearrangement joins TRBV4-3 to TRBJ1-1; D remains unclear. This CDR3 is built from 14 residues. Germline values: CDR1 LGHNA, CDR2 YSLEER. V was shortened by 5 bases and J by 0 bases, with 10 bases between the two germline ends.

In its sample, this clonotype was seen a few times. The chain links TRBV5-1 to TRBJ1-1; D not certain. Per germline, CDR1 SGHRS and CDR2 YFSETQ. V was shortened by 3 bases and J by 4 bases, with 10 bases between the two germline ends. The CDR3 sequence is 13 residues long. The DNA of the CDR3 is TGCGCCAGCAGCTCCCTTATGGGCACTGAAGCTTTCTTT. It is translated as CASSSLMGTEAFF.

This clonotype appeared a few times. The chain carries TRBV4-1 and TRBJ1-5, with D possibly TRBD1 on 5 matching bases. This CDR3 has 14 residues. Trimming stripped 3 bases from V and 0 bases from J, with 6 bases between. Germline V gene lookup returns CDR1 MGHRA and CDR2 YSYEKL. DNA of the CDR3: TGCGCCAGCAGCCAGACAGTTAGCAATCAGCCCCAGCATTTT. This encodes CASSQTVSNQPQHF.

The CDR3 loop reads CASSYLLLQGDYGYTF. Written as DNA, the CDR3 is TGTGCCAGCAGCTACCTCCTATTACAGGGTGACTATGGCTACACCTTC. The chain links TRBV5-6 to TRBJ1-2, with D maybe TRBD1 (6 bases). V gave up 3 bases and J gave up 3 bases, with 18 bases separating them. Germline assignment: CDR1 SGHDT and CDR2 YYEEEE. The CDR3 runs 16 residues.

This clonotype was seen ten or more times. The V gene is TRBV28, the J gene TRBJ1-6, with 10 nucleotides matching TRBD1. Germline CDR1 is MDHEN and CDR2 is SYDVKM. The junction had 9 bases not matched to a gene; V was cut back by 6 bases and J by 7 bases. This CDR3 comprises 16 residues. The CDR3 nucleotides read TGTGCCAGCAGCGCTCCGGGACAGGGGACCAATTCACCCCTCCACTTT. Translated, it gives CASSAPGQGTNSPLHF.

This clonotype occurred many times. The chain has TRBV27 and TRBJ2-5; 12 bases are shared with TRBD2. With 2 bases clipped from V and 5 bases from J, the junction kept 3 bases outside the gene matches. CDR1 is MNHEY and CDR2 is SMNVEV in the germline V gene (reference sequence). The CDR3 has 15 amino acids. The CDR3 DNA reads as TGTGCCAGCAGTTTACTAGCGGGGGGGCGGGAGACCCAGTACTTC. This gives the protein CASSLLAGGRETQYF.

This clonotype was seen many times. The J gene is TRBJ2-2, the V gene TRBV7-2, with D perhaps TRBD2 (6 bases). The germline V and J ends were trimmed by 5 bases and 3 bases, with 16 bases remaining between them. Germline CDR1 and CDR2: SGHTA and FQGNSA. The CDR3 is 16 amino acids. The CDR3 DNA reads as TGTGCCAGCAGCCCACCTTCGACTAGGGACACCGGGGAGCTGTTTTTT. This gives the protein CASSPPSTRDTGELFF. Based on the CDR3 plus reference TRBV7-2 and TRBJ2-2, the full variable domain is GAGVSQSPSNKVTEKGKDVELRCDPISGHTALYWYRQSLGQGLEFLIYFQGNSAPDKSGLPSDRFSAERTGGSVSTLTIQRTQQEDSAVYLCASSPPSTRDTGELFFGEGSRLTVL.

The table lists this clonotype with many counts. The chain couples TRBV12-3 or TRBV12-4 to TRBJ1-5; the D gene is possibly TRBD1 (6 bases). The CDR3 has 14 residues. Trimming left V 5 bases short and J 0 bases short, with 8 bases between. CDR3 nucleotides: TGTGCCAGCAGTACAGGGTATAGCAATCAGCCCCAGCATTTT. Amino acid sequence: CASSTGYSNQPQHF.

This clonotype was seen many times. The chain uses TRBV6-2 or TRBV6-3 and TRBJ2-2; weak D call: TRBD2 (6 bases). V lost 6 bases to trimming and J lost 6 bases, with 11 bases between them. The CDR3 has 13 amino acids. Germline lookup yields CDR1 MNHEY and CDR2 SVGEGT. The CDR3 bases are TGTGCCAGCAGCCGACCGGGGGCCGGGGAGCTGTTTTTT. It codes for CASSRPGAGELFF.

This clonotype was seen more than once but under ten times. The chain links TRBV14 to TRBJ2-7, with D tentatively TRBD2 (6 bases). V lost 1 base, J lost 11 bases, and 12 bases lay in between. The CDR3 is made up of 12 amino acids. Germline V lookup: CDR1 SGHDN, CDR2 FVKESK. The CDR3 reads CASSQGRGWKYF. In nucleotides, the CDR3 is TGTGCCAGCAGCCAAGGCCGGGGGTGGAAGTACTTC.

About this clonotype: Relative to the germline gene, one junction end is altered; a read error may explain this. The CDR3 loop is CASSVDQQETQYF. The CDR3 DNA reads as TGTGCCAGCAGCGTAGACCAGCAAGAGACCCAGTACTTC. This chain connects TRBV11-3 to TRBJ2-5; D is undetermined. The CDR3 consists of 13 residues. Germline V gives CDR1 SGHNT, CDR2 YENEEA. The whole variable domain, remainder taken from reference TRBV11-3 and TRBJ2-5, is EAGVVQSPRYKIIEKKQPVAFWCNPISGHNTLYWYLQNLGQGPELLIRYENEEAVDDSQLPKDRFSAERLKGVDSTLKIQPAELGDSAVYLCASSVDQQETQYFGPGTRLLVL.

Comment on this clonotype: Possible read error: a much larger clone is one base away. V gene TRBV6-5 combines with J gene TRBJ2-1; perhaps D is TRBD1 or TRBD2 (5 bases each). This CDR3 is 15 amino acids long. The V and J ends lost 5 bases and 9 bases respectively, with 20 bases between them. Germline CDR1 and CDR2: MNHEY and SVGAGI. CDR3 region: CASSHPSEFGAEQFF. Written as DNA, the CDR3 is TGTGCCAGCAGTCACCCCTCTGAGTTCGGGGCTGAGCAGTTCTTC.

This clonotype has a count of ten or more. The chain joins TRBV5-1 to TRBJ2-5; TRBD2 might be the D (5 bases). The V gene's germline CDR1 is SGHRS and CDR2 YFSETQ. The CDR3 runs to 15 residues. V dropped 4 bases and J dropped 8 bases, with 21 bases sitting between them. The CDR3 loop is CASSPPSGLIDTQYF. Here the CDR3 DNA reads TGCGCCAGCAGCCCACCGTCAGGACTTATAGATACCCAGTACTTC. Filled out from reference TRBV5-1 and TRBJ2-5, the complete variable domain reads KAGVTQTPRYLIKTRGQQVTLSCSPISGHRSVSWYQQTPGQGLQFLFEYFSETQRNKGNFPGRFSGRQFSNSRSEMNVSTLELGDSALYLCASSPPSGLIDTQYFGPGTRLLVL.

In its sample, this clonotype was seen many times. The chain joins TRBV6-2 or TRBV6-3 to TRBJ2-5; D possibly corresponds to TRBD2 (5 bases). The germline V and J ends were trimmed by 8 bases and 0 bases, with 10 bases remaining between them. The length of the CDR3 is 13 residues. Germline CDR1 is MNHEY and CDR2 is SVGEGT. CDR3 region: CASRERDQETQYF. DNA for the CDR3: TGTGCCAGCCGTGAGAGGGACCAAGAGACCCAGTACTTC.